This passage covers 20 T cell receptor beta chains from one sample sequenced in a study of T cells expressing NK-cell markers. TCRdb reworked the 5' RACE reads into one entry per CDR3 protein, no DNA. The repertoire table contains 400,000 to 550,000 distinct CDR3 sequences. Material: blood T cells: a sorted CD56 or NKG2C T cell subset, CD4+ or CD8+ T cells, or bulk PBMC T cells (not recorded which). The source is a woman between 18 and 75 years old in good health.

The V gene is TRBV7-8, the J gene TRBJ1-3. CDR3 length: 15 residues. The germline CDR1 and CDR2 sequences are SGHVS and FQNEAQ. CDR3 loop: CASSLVLGVGNTIYF. The whole variable domain, remainder taken from reference TRBV7-8 and TRBJ1-3, is GAGVSQSPRYKVAKRGQDVALRCDPISGHVSLFWYQQALGQGPEFLTYFQNEAQLDKSGLPSDRFFAERPEGSVSTLKIQRTQQEDSAVYLCASSLVLGVGNTIYFGEGSWLTVV.

The V and J genes are TRBV27 and TRBJ2-2. The germline V gene has CDR1 MNHEY and CDR2 SMNVEV (reference sequence). The CDR3 contains 15 residues. CDR3 region: CASSLQVSNTGELFF.

The gene calls are TRBV7-9 and TRBJ1-2. CDR1 is SEHNR and CDR2 is FQNEAQ in the germline V gene (reference sequence). This CDR3 spans 14 amino acids. The CDR3 sequence: CASSQRGLDYGYTF.

The chain joins TRBV6-5 to TRBJ2-1; the D call of TRBD2 rests on TCRdb alone, since no DNA is present to check it. CDR3 size: 15 residues. Per germline, CDR1 MNHEY and CDR2 SVGAGI. The CDR3 loop reads CASSYLAGVIVEQFF.

This chain joins TRBV12-3 or TRBV12-4 and TRBJ2-3; TCRdb outputs TRBD1, but without DNA this stays unchecked. This CDR3 is 19 amino acids long. Here the CDR3 reads CASSLSLGLGQGTTDTQYF.

The chain links TRBV15 to TRBJ2-1; TCRdb proposes TRBD2, but this gene call is untestable without DNA. The germline CDR1 and CDR2 sequences are LNHNV and YYDKDF (reference sequence). The CDR3 runs 16 residues. This chain's CDR3 is CATTSSGRSSYNEQFF.

V usage is TRBV6-2 or TRBV6-3 and J usage is TRBJ1-4. CDR3 size: 15 residues. Germline CDR1 is MNHEY and CDR2 is SVGEGT. CDR3 sequence: CASSYSGLPSEKLFF.

V and J are TRBV4-3 and TRBJ2-7; TCRdb selects TRBD2, and the lack of DNA leaves this call unchecked. Germline lookup yields CDR1 LGHNA and CDR2 YSLEER. CDR3 size: 17 residues. This chain's CDR3 is CASSQGPLAGAPGEQYF.

This chain links TRBV20-1 with TRBJ2-4; as DNA is missing, the TRBD1 call by TCRdb cannot be tested. The germline V gene encodes CDR1 DFQATT and CDR2 SNEGSKA (reference sequence). This CDR3 is 13 amino acids long. Here the CDR3 reads CSASGKPKNIQYF.

V and J are TRBV20-1 and TRBJ1-4; TCRdb picks TRBD1, but there is no DNA to check that call. Germline values: CDR1 DFQATT, CDR2 SNEGSKA (reference sequence). The CDR3 extends over 17 amino acids. The CDR3 is CSARDVGGGGPRKKLFF.

The chain carries TRBV13 and TRBJ2-4; the D gene TCRdb calls, TRBD1, cannot be checked with no DNA. The length of the CDR3 is 14 residues. CDR1 is PRHDT and CDR2 is FYEKMQ in the germline V gene (reference sequence). The CDR3 here is CASSTQGAKNIQYF.

The rearrangement joins TRBV18 to TRBJ1-5; the D call from TCRdb, TRBD1, cannot be confirmed without DNA. The CDR3 sequence is 16 residues long. Per the germline V gene, CDR1 is KGHSH and CDR2 is LQKENI. The CDR3 loop reads CASSTGDSYSNQPQHF.

The chain carries TRBV9 and TRBJ2-2. The CDR3 is 13 residues long. The germline V gene encodes CDR1 SGDLS and CDR2 YYNGEE. The chain's CDR3 is CASSEWNTGELFF.

This rearrangement joins TRBV7-8 to TRBJ1-5. The CDR3 consists of 17 residues. CDR1 is SGHVS and CDR2 is FQNEAQ in the germline V gene. This chain's CDR3 is CASSLAGGWASNQPQHF.

The V gene is TRBV4-1, the J gene TRBJ2-1; no DNA is available, so the TRBD2 call from TCRdb remains unchecked. The length of the CDR3 is 16 residues. Germline lookup yields CDR1 MGHRA and CDR2 YSYEKL. The CDR3 region is CASSQPTSGGHNEQFF.

The J gene is TRBJ2-1, the V gene TRBV12-3 or TRBV12-4; the D call from TCRdb, TRBD1, cannot be confirmed without DNA. The CDR3 is 21 residues long. The CDR3 loop reads CASSLETPGQGSGSSYNEQFF.

The V and J genes are TRBV20-1 and TRBJ2-7. The CDR3 is made up of 14 amino acids. CDR1 and CDR2 (germline): DFQATT, SNEGSKA (reference sequence). CDR3 amino acids: CSARDLTETYEQYF.

The CDR3 loop reads CASSFPAAGSLREQYF. The chain couples TRBV12-3 or TRBV12-4 to TRBJ2-7; checking the TCRdb D call of TRBD1 is not possible without DNA. The CDR3 loop spans 16 amino acids.

The chain joins TRBV20-1 to TRBJ2-3; there is no DNA to check the TCRdb D call of TRBD2. Germline assignment: CDR1 DFQATT and CDR2 SNEGSKA (reference sequence). This CDR3 comprises 15 residues. CDR3 residues: CSAIQAGKGSDTQYF.

The gene calls are TRBV5-1 and TRBJ2-3. This CDR3 comprises 13 residues. Germline CDR1 reads SGHRS; CDR2 reads YFSETQ. The CDR3 region is CASSLAWEDTQYF.